Listed here are 25 T cell receptor beta chains from one sample, sequenced in a study of blood T cell repertoires in COVID-19. Sequencing was performed with immunoSEQ multiplex PCR; in TCRdb, only in-frame clones are kept and a portion is missing. The sample has about 470,000 clones, approximately 86% seen once; the top ten hold roughly 0.72%. Sequenced input: PBMCs or T cells enriched from blood (not recorded which). These receptors originate from a woman younger than 30 who had recovered from COVID-19.

The rearrangement uses TRBV5-1 and TRBJ1-3; weak D call: TRBD1 (5 bases). Germline assignment: CDR1 SGHRS and CDR2 YFSETQ. With 3 bases removed from V and 4 bases from J, the gap between germline ends came to 14 bases. CDR3 length: 15 amino acids. The CDR3 region has the DNA TGCGCCAGCAGCTCCACGACAGACGACGGAAACACCATATATTTT. It is translated as CASSSTTDDGNTIYF. Complete variable domain (other parts from reference TRBV5-1 and TRBJ1-3): KAGVTQTPRYLIKTRGQQVTLSCSPISGHRSVSWYQQTPGQGLQFLFEYFSETQRNKGNFPGRFSGRQFSNSRSEMNVSTLELGDSALYLCASSSTTDDGNTIYFGEGSWLTVV.

The CDR3 loop is CASSLDPGKEETQYF. DNA for the CDR3: TGTGCCAGCAGCTTAGACCCAGGGAAAGAAGAGACCCAGTACTTC. This sequence joins TRBV11-2 and TRBJ2-5, with TRBD1 as a possible D gene (5 bases). V dropped 0 bases and J dropped 3 bases, with 11 bases sitting between them. This CDR3 has 15 residues. Germline loops: CDR1 SGHAT, CDR2 FQNNGV.

The chain recombines TRBV7-9 with TRBJ1-2; D is ambiguous. The CDR3 runs 13 residues. With 0 bases removed from V and 5 bases from J, the gap between germline ends came to 7 bases. Looked up from germline, CDR1 is SEHNR and CDR2 is FQNEAQ (reference sequence). CDR3 protein: CASSLAQSYGYTF. The DNA of the CDR3 is TGTGCCAGCAGCTTAGCACAATCGTATGGCTACACCTTC.

Of note for this clone: Distinct nucleotide sequences in the sample also encode this CDR3. The chain couples TRBV5-1 to TRBJ1-1; TRBD1 might be the D (5 bases). Trimming cost V 4 bases and J 1 base, with 11 bases left between them. The CDR3 is 14 amino acids. Germline lookup yields CDR1 SGHRS and CDR2 YFSETQ. The CDR3 protein is CASSGDRGNTEAFF. In nucleotides, the CDR3 is TGCGCCAGCAGCGGAGACAGAGGGAACACTGAAGCTTTCTTT.

V gene TRBV5-1 combines with J gene TRBJ2-7; 9 bases are shared with TRBD1. This CDR3 comprises 13 residues. Germline values: CDR1 SGHRS, CDR2 YFSETQ. V lost 3 bases, J lost 4 bases, and 2 bases stayed unmatched. CDR3 loop: CASSYDRGYEQYF. The CDR3 DNA is TGCGCCAGCAGCTATGACAGGGGGTACGAGCAGTACTTC. Combining the CDR3 with reference TRBV5-1 and TRBJ2-7 gives the whole variable domain KAGVTQTPRYLIKTRGQQVTLSCSPISGHRSVSWYQQTPGQGLQFLFEYFSETQRNKGNFPGRFSGRQFSNSRSEMNVSTLELGDSALYLCASSYDRGYEQYFGPGTRLTVT.

With regard to this clone: Other DNA sequences in the sample encode the same CDR3. The chain joins TRBV6-5 to TRBJ1-5, with 8 bases identical to TRBD1. The CDR3 length is 15 residues. Germline lookup yields CDR1 MNHEY and CDR2 SVGAGI. V was pared by 6 bases and J by 2 bases, with 6 bases of the junction left unmatched. The CDR3 is CASRGQGAGNQPQHF. The CDR3 region has the DNA TGTGCCAGCAGGGGTCAGGGGGCGGGCAATCAGCCCCAGCATTTT.

This chain joins TRBV28 and TRBJ1-5; D is unresolved. Germline V lookup: CDR1 MDHEN, CDR2 SYDVKM. V lost 2 bases, J lost 0 bases, and 5 bases lay in between. The CDR3 runs 14 residues. In nucleotides, the CDR3 is TGTGCCAGCAGTTTACAGGCTAGCAATCAGCCCCAGCATTTT. Protein: CASSLQASNQPQHF.

This clone appeared a few times. The chain couples TRBV30 to TRBJ1-6; D remains ambiguous. The CDR3 sequence is 12 residues long. The V gene lost 3 bases and the J gene lost 9 bases, with 9 bases spanning the gap. Germline lookup yields CDR1 GTSNPN and CDR2 SVGIG (reference sequence). DNA of the CDR3: TGTGCCTGGAGCCCTACAGTTTCACCCCTCCACTTT. Protein: CAWSPTVSPLHF.

This clone was seen a handful of times. The genes are TRBV28 and TRBJ1-6; 9 nucleotides agree with TRBD1. Germline values: CDR1 MDHEN, CDR2 SYDVKM. Trimming removed 5 bases from V and 1 base from J; junction bases left unmatched: 6. This CDR3 comprises 17 residues. The CDR3 coding sequence is TGTGCCAGCAGTCGGGACAGGGAGAGGTCCTATAATTCACCCCTCCACTTT. Translating gives CASSRDRERSYNSPLHF.

V is TRBV3-1 (or the pseudogene TRBV3-2) and J is TRBJ2-5, with 8 nucleotides matching TRBD2. Germline loops: CDR1 LGHDT, CDR2 YNNKEL (reference sequence). The CDR3 runs 14 residues. V was clipped by 1 base and J by 5 bases; unmatched bases: 3. CDR3 amino acids: CASSQAGGQETQYF. The CDR3, as DNA: TGTGCCAGCAGCCAAGCGGGGGGGCAGGAGACCCAGTACTTC.

V gene TRBV5-1 combines with J gene TRBJ2-5; no firm D call. Germline V gene data show CDR1 as SGHRS and CDR2 as YFSETQ. The CDR3 totals 15 residues. V was pared by 3 bases and J by 4 bases, with 16 bases between. CDR3 nucleotide sequence: TGCGCCAGCAGCTCCCGTTTCCAGGCCCTAGAGACCCAGTACTTC. This codes for CASSSRFQALETQYF.

The V gene is TRBV6-5, the J gene TRBJ1-1; D call uncertain. The germline V and J ends were trimmed by 8 bases and 0 bases, with 7 bases remaining between them. The CDR3 spans 12 residues. Germline-derived CDR1 and CDR2 are MNHEY and SVGAGI. The CDR3 DNA sequence: TGTGCCAGCGGAGGACTGAACACTGAAGCTTTCTTT. Translation gives CASGGLNTEAFF.

The chain couples TRBV9 to TRBJ1-2, with D tentatively TRBD1 (5 bases). Trimming shortened V by 4 bases and J by 7 bases, and 20 bases separated the two germline ends. Germline V gives CDR1 SGDLS, CDR2 YYNGEE. The CDR3 spans 15 residues. CDR3 DNA sequence: TGTGCCAGCAGCCCGCGGACGGCAGGGTTAACTGGCTACACCTTC. This encodes CASSPRTAGLTGYTF.

V and J are TRBV3-1 (or the pseudogene TRBV3-2) and TRBJ2-1, with 8 bases that match TRBD2. The length of the CDR3 is 15 residues. CDR1 LGHDT and CDR2 YNNKEL come from the germline V gene (reference sequence). J gave up 3 bases and V 4 bases, and 5 bases lay outside the gene matches. The CDR3: CASSPGGARYNEQFF. The CDR3 coding sequence is TGTGCCAGCAGCCCCGGGGGGGCGCGCTACAATGAGCAGTTCTTC.

This clone was seen only once. The chain links TRBV6-5 to TRBJ2-1; 10 nucleotides align to TRBD1. Germline lookup yields CDR1 MNHEY and CDR2 SVGAGI. This CDR3 contains 15 residues. V lost 7 bases to trimming and J lost 9 bases; unmatched junction nucleotides: 12. CDR3 DNA: TGTGCCAGCATCGACGGACAGGGGGGGAGTACTGAGCAGTTCTTC. Encoded protein: CASIDGQGGSTEQFF.

The rearrangement joins TRBV5-4 to TRBJ2-7; 9 positions agree with TRBD1. J lost 2 bases, V lost 5 bases, and 5 bases had no gene match. CDR1 is SGHNT, CDR2 YYREEE, per germline (reference sequence). The CDR3 covers 14 residues. The CDR3 here is CASSSGTGTYEQYF. CDR3 nucleotide sequence: TGTGCCAGCAGTTCCGGGACAGGGACCTACGAGCAGTACTTC.

The rearrangement joins TRBV7-2 to TRBJ1-1; 7 bases align to TRBD1. This CDR3 is built from 14 residues. Germline V gene sequence: CDR1 SGHTA, CDR2 FQGNSA. With V trimmed by 5 bases and J by 5 bases, 8 bases remained unmatched. CDR3 DNA: TGTGCCAGCAGCATCACAGGGGATCGGACTGAAGCTTTCTTT. This translates into CASSITGDRTEAFF.

This chain links TRBV5-4 with TRBJ2-3; TRBD2 matches 10 bases. J was trimmed by 0 bases and V by 0 bases; bases with no gene match: 7. In germline, CDR1 is SGHNT, CDR2 YYREEE (reference sequence). The CDR3 consists of 18 residues. CDR3 in DNA: TGTGCCAGCAGCTTGGTCTTTCAGCGGGGGGGAAGCACAGATACGCAGTATTTT. Translated, it gives CASSLVFQRGGSTDTQYF. Full variable domain (rest looked up from reference TRBV5-4 and TRBJ2-3): ETGVTQSPTHLIKTRGQQVTLRCSSQSGHNTVSWYQQALGQGPQFIFQYYREEENGRGNFPPRFSGLQFPNYSSELNVNALELDDSALYLCASSLVFQRGGSTDTQYFGPGTRLTVL.

This chain links TRBV4-2 with TRBJ1-2; D unresolved. The CDR3 is 14 amino acids. Trimming shortened V by 3 bases and J by 2 bases, and 10 bases separated the two germline ends. Per germline, CDR1 LGHNA and CDR2 YNFKEQ. CDR3 residues: CASSHEGDNYGYTF. CDR3 in DNA: TGTGCCAGCAGCCATGAAGGAGACAACTATGGCTACACCTTC.

The genes are TRBV6-5 and TRBJ1-2; D is perhaps TRBD1 (6 bases). The CDR3 covers 14 residues. Germline CDR1 MNHEY, CDR2 SVGAGI. Deletions cut 6 bases from V and 7 bases from J, with 18 bases between. DNA of the CDR3: TGTGCCAGCAGGGCGGAGACAGGAACGGGTGGCTACACCTTC. Encoded protein: CASRAETGTGGYTF.

The chain has TRBV28 and TRBJ2-7, with TRBD1 matching 7 bases. Germline-derived CDR1 and CDR2 are MDHEN and SYDVKM. V lost 2 bases, J lost 2 bases, and 3 bases stayed unmatched. The CDR3 is 14 residues long. The CDR3 region has the DNA TGTGCCAGCAGTTTAGACAGGGACGCCTACGAGCAGTACTTC. Translating gives CASSLDRDAYEQYF.

The chain uses TRBV30 and TRBJ2-1, with D perhaps matching TRBD2 (6 bases). This CDR3 comprises 15 residues. Trimming pared 2 bases from V and 3 bases from J, leaving 14 bases between. CDR1 GTSNPN and CDR2 SVGIG come from the germline V gene (reference sequence). CDR3 in amino acids: CAWSREAGNYNEQFF. The CDR3 nucleotides read TGTGCCTGGAGTAGGGAGGCAGGGAACTACAATGAGCAGTTCTTC.

There are many counts of this clone. The V gene is TRBV10-3, the J gene TRBJ1-1; TRBD1 is a possible D gene (5 bases). V lost 10 bases, J lost 5 bases, and 14 bases lay in between. CDR1 ENHRY and CDR2 SYGVKD come from the germline V gene. The length of the CDR3 is 12 residues. Written as DNA, the CDR3 is TGTGCCACGGCGGGGGTGGAAACTGAAGCTTTCTTT. Translated: CATAGVETEAFF.

V and J are TRBV30 and TRBJ2-3; D may be TRBD2 (5 bases). The V end was cut by 3 bases, the J end by 5 bases, with 12 bases between. CDR1 is GTSNPN and CDR2 is SVGIG in the germline V gene (reference sequence). The CDR3 consists of 13 residues. CDR3 in amino acids: CAWRGVGRDTQYF. The CDR3 bases are TGTGCCTGGAGGGGAGTTGGGAGAGATACGCAGTATTTT.

This clone was counted once. The chain recombines TRBV2 with TRBJ2-3; a weak D match, TRBD2 (6 bases). Looked up from germline, CDR1 is SNHLY and CDR2 is FYNNEI. Trimming cost V 10 bases and J 0 bases, with 11 bases left between them. The CDR3 contains 13 residues. The CDR3 nucleotides read TGTGCCATCACTAGCCGCAGCACAGATACGCAGTATTTT. Translated: CAITSRSTDTQYF.